These 10 T cell receptor beta chains came from one sample sequenced in a study of cytomegalovirus exposure and HLA in healthy donors listed by TCRdb under 2017. Preparation of the library involved the immunoSEQ multiplex PCR assay. A mixture of 60 forward primers for TCR Vbeta segments and 13 reverse primers for TCR Jbeta segments was used in the multiplex PCR. This is the immuneACCESS table as TCRdb keeps it, with only in-frame sequences that have V and J called. A part of the clones is gone; compared with another copy, unresolved V genes explain less than half, and the rest is unexplained. The sample records around 180,000 clones, about 78% of which are singletons. Clones ranked in the top ten supply roughly 2.3% of the sample. The source material was PBMCs. The source is a man in his 60s in good health and CMV-seronegative.

This clone was seen many times. The CDR3 here is CASSPGQGVYEQYF. The CDR3 DNA sequence: TGCGCCAGCAGCCCGGGACAGGGGGTCTACGAGCAGTACTTC. This chain connects TRBV5-1 to TRBJ2-7, with TRBD1 matching 11 bases. After removal of 4 bases from V and 3 bases from J, the junction contained 3 bases not matched to a gene. Germline V gives CDR1 SGHRS, CDR2 YFSETQ. The length of the CDR3 is 14 residues.

The chain uses TRBV29-1 and TRBJ2-7, with 8 bases that match TRBD2. With 7 bases clipped from V and 5 bases from J, the junction kept 10 bases outside the gene matches. CDR3 length: 13 residues. Germline V gives CDR1 SQVTM, CDR2 ANQGSEA. The CDR3 coding sequence is TGCAGCGCCGGGACTAGACTTAACCACGAGCAGTACTTC. It specifies CSAGTRLNHEQYF.

The V call is TRBV5-4, the J call TRBJ2-3, with 7 bases lining up with TRBD1. The CDR3 has 14 amino acids. Looked up from germline, CDR1 is SGHNT and CDR2 is YYREEE (reference sequence). J lost 4 bases, V lost 3 bases, and 5 bases had no gene match. The DNA of the CDR3 is TGTGCCAGCAGCTGGGACAGAACAGCAGATACGCAGTATTTT. It codes for CASSWDRTADTQYF. The full variable domain, rest sourced from reference TRBV5-4 and TRBJ2-3, is ETGVTQSPTHLIKTRGQQVTLRCSSQSGHNTVSWYQQALGQGPQFIFQYYREEENGRGNFPPRFSGLQFPNYSSELNVNALELDDSALYLCASSWDRTADTQYFGPGTRLTVL.

This chain connects TRBV11-2 to TRBJ1-3; the D gene is possibly TRBD1 (5 bases). The V end lost 5 bases, the J end lost 0 bases, and 11 bases lay between the germline ends. In germline, CDR1 is SGHAT, CDR2 FQNNGV. The CDR3 has 15 amino acids. CDR3 DNA sequence: TGTGCCAGCAGCCCCACAGGATACTCTGGAAACACCATATATTTT. Its translation: CASSPTGYSGNTIYF.

The chain carries TRBV14 and TRBJ2-5, with TRBD2 identical over 9 bases. V trimming: 2 bases; J trimming: 2 bases; junction bases outside the gene matches: 3. CDR3 length: 15 amino acids. Germline lookup yields CDR1 SGHDN and CDR2 FVKESK. CDR3 protein: CASSQLGLAQETQYF. The CDR3 coding sequence is TGTGCCAGCAGCCAACTTGGACTAGCGCAAGAGACCCAGTACTTC.

This clone was recorded a few times. The chain has TRBV28 and TRBJ1-2; D not resolved. Looked up from germline, CDR1 is MDHEN and CDR2 is SYDVKM. Between the trimmed V and J ends, which lost 6 bases and 8 bases, there was a span of 16 bases. The CDR3 extends over 13 amino acids. The CDR3 is CASRPPRRVGYTF. The CDR3 coding sequence is TGTGCCAGCAGACCCCCGCGGCGGGTAGGCTACACCTTC.

The chain uses TRBV4-3 and TRBJ2-1; 13 nucleotides match TRBD2. The CDR3 contains 14 residues. CDR1 and CDR2 (germline): LGHNA, YSLEER. Trimming removed 4 bases from V and 6 bases from J; junction bases left unmatched: 0. This CDR3 is CASSRTSGSNEQFF. For the CDR3, the DNA is TGCGCCAGCAGCCGGACTAGCGGGAGCAATGAGCAGTTCTTC.

A few counts support this clone. The chain carries TRBV7-2 and TRBJ1-5; TRBD1 matches at 10 bases. Losses at the gene ends were 5 bases for V and 2 bases for J; bases not matched to a gene: 6. Germline loops: CDR1 SGHTA, CDR2 FQGNSA. This CDR3 region has 16 residues. CDR3 bases: TGTGCCAGCAGCCCCGGGACAGGGGCTCGCAATCAGCCCCAGCATTTT. Its translation: CASSPGTGARNQPQHF.

The genes are TRBV5-4 and TRBJ1-4, with D possibly being TRBD1 (5 bases). Germline V lookup: CDR1 SGHNT, CDR2 YYREEE (reference sequence). The V end was cut by 3 bases, the J end by 5 bases, with 8 bases between. There are 13 residues in the CDR3. CDR3: CASSSRGNEKLFF. CDR3 DNA sequence: TGTGCCAGCAGCTCCCGGGGGAATGAAAAACTGTTTTTT. Full variable domain (remainder filled in from reference TRBV5-4 and TRBJ1-4): ETGVTQSPTHLIKTRGQQVTLRCSSQSGHNTVSWYQQALGQGPQFIFQYYREEENGRGNFPPRFSGLQFPNYSSELNVNALELDDSALYLCASSSRGNEKLFFGSGTQLSVL.

This rearrangement joins TRBV13 to TRBJ2-3, with 8 bases that match TRBD1. The CDR3 is 20 amino acids. V was pared by 8 bases and J by 4 bases, with 26 bases of the junction left unmatched. Germline-derived CDR1 and CDR2 are PRHDT and FYEKMQ (reference sequence). In DNA, the CDR3 is TGTGCCAGCTCCCCCGGGGCGGGACAGGTCGGAGGGATGGGTCCAGATACGCAGTATTTT. The encoded protein is CASSPGAGQVGGMGPDTQYF. Full variable domain (rest looked up from reference TRBV13 and TRBJ2-3): AAGVIQSPRHLIKEKRETATLKCYPIPRHDTVYWYQQGPGQDPQFLISFYEKMQSDKGSIPDRFSAQQFSDYHSELNMSSLELGDSALYFCASSPGAGQVGGMGPDTQYFGPGTRLTVL.